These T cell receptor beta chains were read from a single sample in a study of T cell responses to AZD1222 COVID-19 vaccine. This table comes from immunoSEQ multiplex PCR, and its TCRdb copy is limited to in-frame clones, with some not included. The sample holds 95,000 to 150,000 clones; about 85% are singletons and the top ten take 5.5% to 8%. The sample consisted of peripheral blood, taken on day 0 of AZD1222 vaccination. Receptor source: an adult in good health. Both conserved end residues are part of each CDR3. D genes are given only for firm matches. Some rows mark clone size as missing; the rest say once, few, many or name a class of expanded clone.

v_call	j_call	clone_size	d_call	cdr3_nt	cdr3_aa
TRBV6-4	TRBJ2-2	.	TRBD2	TGTGCCAGCAGTGAACTAGCGGGGAACACCGGGGAGCTGTTTTTT	CASSELAGNTGELFF
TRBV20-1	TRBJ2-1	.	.	TGCAGTGCTAGCGACCCGAATGAGCAGTTCTTC	CSASDPNEQFF
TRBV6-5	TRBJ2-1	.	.	TGTGCCAGCAGTTACGGGACGGCATACAATGAGCAGTTCTTC	CASSYGTAYNEQFF
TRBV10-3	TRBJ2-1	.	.	TGTGCCATCAGTGAGTCGACCCGAGGGAATGAGCAGTTCTTC	CAISESTRGNEQFF
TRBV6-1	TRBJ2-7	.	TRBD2	TGTGCCAGCAGTGAACTCCCCGCTAGCGGGGGGAGACTCTACGAGCAGTACTTC	CASSELPASGGRLYEQYF
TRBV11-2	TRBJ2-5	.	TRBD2	TGTGCCAGCAGCTTAGGGACTAGCGGGGGTCGAGAGACCCAGTACTTC	CASSLGTSGGRETQYF
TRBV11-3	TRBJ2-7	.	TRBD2	TGTGCCAGCACCGTGGGAGGGGCGGTCTACGAGCAGTACTTC	CASTVGGAVYEQYF
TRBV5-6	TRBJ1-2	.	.	TGTGCCAGCAGCTTGGAGGGTGGCTATGGCTACACCTTC	CASSLEGGYGYTF
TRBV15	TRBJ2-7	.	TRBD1	TGTGCCACTCGGGACAGAGAATCCTACGAGCAGTACTTC	CATRDRESYEQYF
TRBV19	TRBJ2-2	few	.	TGTGCCAGTAAGTCGCCAGGGAGCACCGGGGAGCTGTTTTTT	CASKSPGSTGELFF
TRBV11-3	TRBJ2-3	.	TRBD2	TGTGCCAGCAGCTCCGGGGGGACTGGGACAGATACGCAGTATTTT	CASSSGGTGTDTQYF
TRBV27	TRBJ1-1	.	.	TGTGCCAGCAGTCACGGGACACTGAACACTGAAGCTTTCTTT	CASSHGTLNTEAFF
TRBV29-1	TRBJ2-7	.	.	TGCAGCGTGGAGGAGGGGGGACTGGGCTACGAGCAGTACTTC	CSVEEGGLGYEQYF
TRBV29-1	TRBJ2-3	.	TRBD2	TGCAGCGTTGCCTGGGCGGGGGGGAATACGCAGTATTTT	CSVAWAGGNTQYF
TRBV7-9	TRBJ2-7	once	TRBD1	TGTGCCAGCAGCTCACCCCCTGGGACAGGAGCCTACGAGCAGTACTTC	CASSSPPGTGAYEQYF
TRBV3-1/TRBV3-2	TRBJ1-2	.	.	TGTGCCAGCAGCCAAGAAAGGCGGGGCCATGGCTACACCTTC	CASSQERRGHGYTF
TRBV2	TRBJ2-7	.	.	TGTGCCGGTGGGCTGAGAGGGAGGGAGCAGTACTTC	CAGGLRGREQYF
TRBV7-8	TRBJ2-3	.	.	TGTGCCAGCAGTGAGGGACGTCAACCCACAGATACGCAGTATTTT	CASSEGRQPTDTQYF
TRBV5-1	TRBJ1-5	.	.	TGCGCCAGCAGCTTGCAGGGGCAGTTCGGCCAGCCCCAGCATTTT	CASSLQGQFGQPQHF
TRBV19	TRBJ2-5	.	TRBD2	TGTGCCAGTAGTTTGGGACTAGCGGGGGGTCGGGAGACCCAGTACTTC	CASSLGLAGGRETQYF
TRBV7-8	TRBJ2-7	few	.	TGTGCCAGCAGCTTAGGAGTGGGACTGGAGGAGCAGTACTTC	CASSLGVGLEEQYF
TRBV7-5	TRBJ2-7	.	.	TGTGTCAGAAGCTTAGAAGGACAGGGGATACACGAGCAGTACTTC	CVRSLEGQGIHEQYF
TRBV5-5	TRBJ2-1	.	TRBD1	TGTGCCAGCAGCTTAGGCATGGGGACAGGGGGCAATGAGCAGTTCTTC	CASSLGMGTGGNEQFF
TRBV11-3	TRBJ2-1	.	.	TGTGCCAGCAGCTCCCGAAAGGGGTTCAATGAGCAGTTCTTC	CASSSRKGFNEQFF
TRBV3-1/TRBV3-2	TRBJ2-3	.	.	TGTGCCAGCAGTCAAGACGGAACCCCCGCTCATACGCAGTATTTT	CASSQDGTPAHTQYF
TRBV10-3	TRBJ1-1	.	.	TGTGCCATCAGGTCCCTGAATGAAGCTTTCTTT	CAIRSLNEAFF
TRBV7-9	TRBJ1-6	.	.	TGTGCCAGCAGCTCCGTCCTCGATTCACCCCTCCACTTT	CASSSVLDSPLHF
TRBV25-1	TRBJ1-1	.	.	TGTGCCAGCAGTGAGGTGGGTGGGACTGAAGCTTTCTTT	CASSEVGGTEAFF
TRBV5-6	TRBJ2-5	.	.	TGTGCCCCTTCCGAGGGGACACAAGAGACCCAGTACTTC	CAPSEGTQETQYF
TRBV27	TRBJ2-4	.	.	TGTGCCAGCAGTTCCTTACAGGTAGCCAAAAACATTCAGTACTTC	CASSSLQVAKNIQYF
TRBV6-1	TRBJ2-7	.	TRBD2	TGTGCCAGCAGTGAAGCGGGCGGGAGGGCCTACGAGCAGTACTTC	CASSEAGGRAYEQYF
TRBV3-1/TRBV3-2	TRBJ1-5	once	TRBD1	TGTGCCAGCAGTCACGACAGGGAAAATCAGCCCCAGCATTTT	CASSHDRENQPQHF
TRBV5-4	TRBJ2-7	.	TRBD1	TGTGCCAGCAGTCCTGGGACAGGGGGAATGTTCTACGAGCAGTACTTC	CASSPGTGGMFYEQYF
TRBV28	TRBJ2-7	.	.	TGTGCCAGCAGTTTTTTTGCTACAGAACCTCCCCAAACAGGTATGAGACCCTACGAGCAGTACTTC	CASSFFATEPPQTGMRPYEQYF
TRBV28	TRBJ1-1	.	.	TGTGCCAGCAGCCTCGTCAGAGGGGAAGCTTTCTTT	CASSLVRGEAFF
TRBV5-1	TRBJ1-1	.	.	TGCGCCAGCAGCTGGGAGGCAATGAACACTGAAGCTTTCTTT	CASSWEAMNTEAFF
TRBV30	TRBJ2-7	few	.	TGTGCCTCCCAACCTGGGGACTCCTACGAGCAGTACTTC	CASQPGDSYEQYF
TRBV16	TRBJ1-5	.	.	TGTGCCAGCAGCCAATCTTCGGGCAGAAGCAATCAGCCCCAGCATTTT	CASSQSSGRSNQPQHF
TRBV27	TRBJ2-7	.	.	TGTGCCAGCAGTTTCCGTCAGTCCTACGAGCAGTACTTC	CASSFRQSYEQYF
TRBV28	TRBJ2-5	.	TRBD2	TGTGCCAGCAGCATCGGGGGGGCCGGTGAAGAGACCCAGTACTTC	CASSIGGAGEETQYF
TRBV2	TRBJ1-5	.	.	TGTGCCAGCAGCCGTCAGAGGGCCGGAAATCAGCCCCAGCATTTT	CASSRQRAGNQPQHF
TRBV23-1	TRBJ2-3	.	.	TGCGCCAGCAGTCAATCGCACCCCGGTGAAGGGGACACAGATACGCAGTATTTT	CASSQSHPGEGDTDTQYF